The present TCR beta chain was sequenced within a study of blood T cell repertoires in COVID-19. About the research overall: The samples span acute and convalescent COVID-19 from the United States, Italy and Spain.

Generated by immunoSEQ multiplex PCR, the TCRdb table keeps only in-frame clones and is missing some. In the table there are roughly 160,000 clones, less than 90% of which are singletons. Sequenced material: peripheral blood. This TCR was sampled from a man in his sixties with acute or convalescent COVID-19.

Written as DNA, the CDR3 is TGTGCCAGTAGATTACAGGGGCCCACGGGGTATACGCAGTATTTT. It translates to CASRLQGPTGYTQYF. The chain uses TRBV6-5 and TRBJ2-3; 7 bases match TRBD1. V was clipped by 9 bases and J by 7 bases; unmatched bases: 16. In germline, CDR1 is MNHEY, CDR2 SVGAGI. The CDR3 has 15 amino acids.